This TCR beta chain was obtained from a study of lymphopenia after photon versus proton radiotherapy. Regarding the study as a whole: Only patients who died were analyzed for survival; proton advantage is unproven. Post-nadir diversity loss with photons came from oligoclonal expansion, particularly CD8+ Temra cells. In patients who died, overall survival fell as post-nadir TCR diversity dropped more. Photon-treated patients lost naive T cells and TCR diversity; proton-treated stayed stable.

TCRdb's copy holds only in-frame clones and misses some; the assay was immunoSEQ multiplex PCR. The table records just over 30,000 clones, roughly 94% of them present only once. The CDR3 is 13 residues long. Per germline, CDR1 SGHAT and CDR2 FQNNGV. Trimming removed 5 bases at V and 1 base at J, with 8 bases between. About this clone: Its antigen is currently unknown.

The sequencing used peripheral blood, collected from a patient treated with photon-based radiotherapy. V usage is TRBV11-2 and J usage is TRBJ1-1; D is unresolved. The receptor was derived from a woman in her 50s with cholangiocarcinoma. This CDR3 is CASSPNRNTEAFF. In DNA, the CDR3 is TGTGCCAGCAGCCCTAATAGGAACACTGAAGCTTTCTTT.